Below are 11 T cell receptor beta chains sequenced from a single sample in a study of T cells in Graves' hyperthyroidism and ophthalmopathy. TCR beta CDR3 regions were amplified from RNA transcripts. The HTBI primer set was used in a first-round RT-PCR of the TCR CDR3. TCRdb re-derived calls from the multiplex PCR reads in MiXCR, one entry per CDR3 protein. The table shows 530,000 or so distinct CDR3 sequences, with 15% to 20% occurring only once. Sequenced input: blood. These receptors came from a woman aged 18-35 years with Graves' ophthalmopathy.

This clonotype was observed many times. The chain carries TRBV5-1 and TRBJ2-2; D is perhaps TRBD1 (6 bases). Germline V gives CDR1 SGHRS, CDR2 YFSETQ. V was shortened by 7 bases and J by 1 base, with 8 bases between the two germline ends. The CDR3 is 13 amino acids. The CDR3 region has the DNA TGCGCCAGCGAGGGACAGAACACCGGGGAGCTGTTTTTT. As protein: CASEGQNTGELFF.

This clonotype was found many times. J is TRBJ1-3 and V is TRBV11-2, with 7 bases that match TRBD1. V shed 5 bases and J 4 bases; nucleotides not matched to a gene: 5. The CDR3 covers 14 residues. Germline V lookup: CDR1 SGHAT, CDR2 FQNNGV. The CDR3 nucleotides read TGTGCCAGCAGCCGCAGGGGGACAGGAAACACCATATATTTT. Its translation is CASSRRGTGNTIYF.

This clonotype was picked up a small number of times. The V and J genes are TRBV28 and TRBJ2-6, with unresolved D. Trimming removed 8 bases from V and 0 bases from J, with 8 bases in between. This CDR3 spans 14 amino acids. Germline values: CDR1 MDHEN, CDR2 SYDVKM. CDR3 residues: CASQSNSGANVLTF. CDR3 DNA: TGTGCCAGCCAGTCGAACTCTGGGGCCAACGTCCTGACTTTC. Variable domain in full (rest from reference TRBV28 and TRBJ2-6): DVKVTQSSRYLVKRTGEKVFLECVQDMDHENMFWYRQDPGLGLRLIYFSYDVKMKEKGDIPEGYSVSREKKERFSLILESASTNQTSMYLCASQSNSGANVLTFGAGSRLTVL.

The table lists this clonotype with many counts. The chain recombines TRBV12-5 with TRBJ2-1, with 11 positions matching TRBD2. Trimming removed 5 bases from V and 5 bases from J; junction bases left unmatched: 5. Germline values: CDR1 LGHNT, CDR2 FRNRAP. The CDR3 has 15 residues. For the CDR3, the DNA is TGTGCTAGTGGTCCGGGACTAGCGGCACACAATGAGCAGTTCTTC. Its translation is CASGPGLAAHNEQFF. Together with reference TRBV12-5 and TRBJ2-1, the CDR3 gives the full variable domain: DARVTQTPRHKVTEMGQEVTMRCQPILGHNTVFWYRQTMMQGLELLAYFRNRAPLDDSGMPKDRFSAEMPDATLATLKIQPSEPRDSAVYFCASGPGLAAHNEQFFGPGTRLTVL.

Only a few counts were recorded for this clonotype. This clone may be a read error of a much larger clone one base away. This chain uses TRBV12-3 or TRBV12-4 with TRBJ2-5, with 12 bases matching TRBD1. The junction had 1 base not matched to a gene; V was cut back by 4 bases and J by 4 bases. The CDR3 runs 14 residues. This CDR3 reads CASSSGQGAETQYF. DNA for the CDR3: TGTGCCAGCAGTTCGGGACAGGGGGCAGAGACCCAGTACTTC.

This clonotype showed up just a few times. The V and J genes are TRBV5-1 and TRBJ1-2, with a possible D match to TRBD1 (5 bases). The CDR3 runs to 15 residues. The V end lost 4 bases, the J end lost 6 bases, and 19 bases lay between the germline ends. Germline loops: CDR1 SGHRS, CDR2 YFSETQ. This CDR3 is CASSRNSGTVDGYTF. Here the CDR3 DNA reads TGCGCCAGCAGCAGAAATTCCGGGACCGTTGATGGCTACACCTTC.

This clonotype was recorded at least ten times. The DNA of the CDR3 is TGTGCCAGCAGACCGGGACTAGCGGGGGGTGAGCAGTTCTTC. It codes for CASRPGLAGGEQFF. V gene TRBV28 combines with J gene TRBJ2-1; 15 nucleotides align to TRBD2. CDR1 MDHEN and CDR2 SYDVKM come from the germline V gene. V dropped 6 bases and J dropped 9; count of bases not matched to a gene: 3. This CDR3 has 14 residues. Full variable domain (remainder filled in from reference TRBV28 and TRBJ2-1): DVKVTQSSRYLVKRTGEKVFLECVQDMDHENMFWYRQDPGLGLRLIYFSYDVKMKEKGDIPEGYSVSREKKERFSLILESASTNQTSMYLCASRPGLAGGEQFFGPGTRLTVL.

Only a few counts were recorded for this clonotype. CDR3 sequence: CASSLAQGGEQYF. The CDR3 DNA is TGTGCCAGCAGCTTGGCCCAGGGTGGCGAGCAGTACTTC. The chain recombines TRBV5-6 with TRBJ2-7, with a possible D match to TRBD1 (5 bases). V lost 0 bases, J lost 6 bases, and 10 bases lay in between. The V gene's germline CDR1 is SGHDT and CDR2 YYEEEE. The CDR3 sequence is 13 residues long.

This clonotype was counted a few times. The rearrangement joins TRBV7-2 to TRBJ2-4; perhaps D is TRBD1 or TRBD2 (5 bases each). The V and J ends lost 1 base and 11 bases respectively, with 15 bases between them. The germline V gene has CDR1 SGHTA and CDR2 FQGNSA. The CDR3 totals 14 residues. The CDR3 DNA reads TGTGCCAGCAGCTTAGAGGTCAGAGGGGAGTTTCAGTACTTC. This codes for CASSLEVRGEFQYF. Variable domain in full (rest from reference TRBV7-2 and TRBJ2-4): GAGVSQSPSNKVTEKGKDVELRCDPISGHTALYWYRQSLGQGLEFLIYFQGNSAPDKSGLPSDRFSAERTGGSVSTLTIQRTQQEDSAVYLCASSLEVRGEFQYFGAGTRLSVL.

This clonotype was observed a few times. The gene calls are TRBV6-1 and TRBJ2-2, with 12 nucleotides matching TRBD1. This CDR3 is 15 amino acids long. Germline V gene lookup returns CDR1 MNHNS and CDR2 SASEGT. V lost 4 bases to trimming and J lost 4 bases; unmatched junction nucleotides: 1. CDR3 sequence: CASSGDRGPTGELFF. In nucleotides, the CDR3 is TGTGCCAGCAGTGGGGACAGGGGGCCCACCGGGGAGCTGTTTTTT.

This clonotype came up many times. The gene calls are TRBV2 and TRBJ2-1; TRBD1 matches at 7 bases. The CDR3 sequence is 15 residues long. V lost 6 bases to trimming and J lost 1 base; unmatched junction nucleotides: 6. The V gene's germline CDR1 is SNHLY and CDR2 FYNNEI. The CDR3 protein is CASRTGRGSYNEQFF. The CDR3 DNA reads as TGTGCCAGCAGAACGGGCAGGGGGTCCTACAATGAGCAGTTCTTC.